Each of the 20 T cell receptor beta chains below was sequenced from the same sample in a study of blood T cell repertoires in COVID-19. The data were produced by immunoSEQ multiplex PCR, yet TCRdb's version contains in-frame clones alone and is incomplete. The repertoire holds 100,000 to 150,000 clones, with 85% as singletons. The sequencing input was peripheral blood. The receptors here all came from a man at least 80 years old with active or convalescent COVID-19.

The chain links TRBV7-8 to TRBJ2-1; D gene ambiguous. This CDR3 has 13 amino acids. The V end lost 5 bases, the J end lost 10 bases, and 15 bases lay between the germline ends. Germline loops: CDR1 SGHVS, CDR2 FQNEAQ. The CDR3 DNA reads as TGTGCCAGCAGCGCTCTAGTAGTAGAGGAGCAGTTCTTC. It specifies CASSALVVEEQFF.

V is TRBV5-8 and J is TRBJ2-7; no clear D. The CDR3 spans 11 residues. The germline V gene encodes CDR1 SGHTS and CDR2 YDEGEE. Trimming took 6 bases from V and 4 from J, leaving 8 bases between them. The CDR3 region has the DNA TGTGCCAGCACCTTTCGTTACGAGCAGTACTTC. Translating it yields CASTFRYEQYF.

The CDR3 DNA sequence: TGTGCCAGCAGGCCTGGGGGGGGCCGCTATGGCTACACCTTC. Its translation is CASRPGGGRYGYTF. The rearrangement uses TRBV28 and TRBJ1-2; possible D gene TRBD1, 6 bases. Trimming removed 6 bases from V and 4 bases from J, with 15 bases in between. This CDR3 comprises 14 residues. Germline V gene sequence: CDR1 MDHEN, CDR2 SYDVKM.

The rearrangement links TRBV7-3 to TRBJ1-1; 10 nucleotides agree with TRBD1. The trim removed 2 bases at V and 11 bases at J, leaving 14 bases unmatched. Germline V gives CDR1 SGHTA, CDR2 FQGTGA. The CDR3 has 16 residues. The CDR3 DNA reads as TGTGCCAGCAGCTTAGTGTCCACCGGACAGGGGGGTATCGCTTTCTTT. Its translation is CASSLVSTGQGGIAFF.

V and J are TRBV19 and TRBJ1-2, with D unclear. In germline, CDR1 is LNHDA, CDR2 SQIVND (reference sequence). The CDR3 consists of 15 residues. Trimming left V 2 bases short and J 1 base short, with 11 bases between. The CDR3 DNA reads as TGTGCCAGTAGTATAATCCCTGGCAGTAACTATGGCTACACCTTC. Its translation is CASSIIPGSNYGYTF.

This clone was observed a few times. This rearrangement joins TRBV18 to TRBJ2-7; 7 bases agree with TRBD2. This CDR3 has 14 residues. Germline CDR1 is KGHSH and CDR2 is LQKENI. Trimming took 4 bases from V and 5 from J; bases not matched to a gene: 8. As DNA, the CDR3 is TGTGCCAGCTCACGGGACGGGGGGAGGGACGAGCAGTACTTC. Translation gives CASSRDGGRDEQYF. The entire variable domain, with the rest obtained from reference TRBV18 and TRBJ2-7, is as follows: NAGVMQNPRHLVRRRGQEARLRCSPMKGHSHVYWYRQLPEEGLKFMVYLQKENIIDESGMPKERFSAEFPKEGPSILRIQQVVRGDSAAYFCASSRDGGRDEQYFGPGTRLTVT.

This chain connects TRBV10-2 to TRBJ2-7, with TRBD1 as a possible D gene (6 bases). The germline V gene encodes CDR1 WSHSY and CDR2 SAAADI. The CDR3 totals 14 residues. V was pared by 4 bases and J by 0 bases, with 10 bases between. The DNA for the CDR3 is TGCGCCAGCAGTGTTGGGGGCCTCTCCTACGAGCAGTACTTC. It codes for CASSVGGLSYEQYF.

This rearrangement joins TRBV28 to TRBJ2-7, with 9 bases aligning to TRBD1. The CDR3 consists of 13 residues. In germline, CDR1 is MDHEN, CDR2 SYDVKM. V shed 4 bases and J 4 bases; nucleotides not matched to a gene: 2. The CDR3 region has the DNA TGTGCCAGCAGTTCGACAGGGGGGTACGAGCAGTACTTC. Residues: CASSSTGGYEQYF.

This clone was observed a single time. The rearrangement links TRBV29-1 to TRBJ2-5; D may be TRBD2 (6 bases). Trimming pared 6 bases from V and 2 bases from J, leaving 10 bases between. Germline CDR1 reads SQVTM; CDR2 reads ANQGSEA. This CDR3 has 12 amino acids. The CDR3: CSVDGGQETQYF. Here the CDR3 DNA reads TGCAGCGTGGACGGAGGGCAAGAGACCCAGTACTTC.

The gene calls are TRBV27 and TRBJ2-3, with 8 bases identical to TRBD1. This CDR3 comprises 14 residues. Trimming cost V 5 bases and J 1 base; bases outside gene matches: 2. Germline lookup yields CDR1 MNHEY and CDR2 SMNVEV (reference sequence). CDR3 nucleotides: TGTGCCAGCAGTCCGACAGGGGGCACAGATACGCAGTATTTT. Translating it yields CASSPTGGTDTQYF.

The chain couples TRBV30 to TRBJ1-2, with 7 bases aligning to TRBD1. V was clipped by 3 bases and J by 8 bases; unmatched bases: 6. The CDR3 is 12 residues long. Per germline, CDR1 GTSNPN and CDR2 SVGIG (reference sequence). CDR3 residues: CAWRGQIGGYTF. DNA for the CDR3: TGTGCCTGGAGGGGACAGATCGGAGGCTACACCTTC.

The CDR3 DNA reads as TGTGCCAGCAGCGCCTGGGACAGGGAGGGAGAGACCCAGTACTTC. Translating gives CASSAWDREGETQYF. V and J are TRBV7-9 and TRBJ2-5; 9 bases map to TRBD1. V shed 5 bases and J 4 bases; nucleotides not matched to a gene: 8. This CDR3 contains 15 residues. Germline CDR1 reads SEHNR; CDR2 reads FQNEAQ (reference sequence).

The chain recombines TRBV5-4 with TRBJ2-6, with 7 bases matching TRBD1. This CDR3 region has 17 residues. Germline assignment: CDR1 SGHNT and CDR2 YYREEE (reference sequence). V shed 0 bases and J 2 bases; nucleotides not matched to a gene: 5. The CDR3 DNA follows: TGTGCCAGCAGCTTGGGGGCAGGGGGAACTGGGGCCAACGTCCTGACTTTC. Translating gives CASSLGAGGTGANVLTF.

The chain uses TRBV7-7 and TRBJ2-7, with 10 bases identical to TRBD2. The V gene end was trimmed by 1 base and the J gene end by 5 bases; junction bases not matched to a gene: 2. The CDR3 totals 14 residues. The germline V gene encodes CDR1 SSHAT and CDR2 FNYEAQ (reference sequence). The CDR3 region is CASSLGLAGDEQYF. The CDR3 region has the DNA TGTGCCAGCAGCTTAGGACTAGCGGGCGACGAGCAGTACTTC.

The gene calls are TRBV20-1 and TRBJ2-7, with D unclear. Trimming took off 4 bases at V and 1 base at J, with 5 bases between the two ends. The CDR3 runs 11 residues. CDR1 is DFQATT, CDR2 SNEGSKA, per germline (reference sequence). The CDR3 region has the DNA TGCAGTGCTACCGAGTCCTACGAGCAGTACTTC. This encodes CSATESYEQYF.

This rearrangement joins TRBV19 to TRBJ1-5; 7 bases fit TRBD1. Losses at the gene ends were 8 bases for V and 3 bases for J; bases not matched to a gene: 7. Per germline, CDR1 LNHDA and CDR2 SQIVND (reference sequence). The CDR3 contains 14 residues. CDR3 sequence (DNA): TGTGCCAGTTCAGTCACAGGGGACAATCAGCCCCAGCATTTT. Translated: CASSVTGDNQPQHF.

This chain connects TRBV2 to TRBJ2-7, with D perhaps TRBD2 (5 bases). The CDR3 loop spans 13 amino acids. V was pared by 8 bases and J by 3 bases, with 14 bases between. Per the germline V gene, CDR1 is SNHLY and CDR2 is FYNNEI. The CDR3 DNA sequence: TGTGCCAGCGAAGAGCTAGCTTTCTACGAGCAGTACTTC. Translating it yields CASEELAFYEQYF.

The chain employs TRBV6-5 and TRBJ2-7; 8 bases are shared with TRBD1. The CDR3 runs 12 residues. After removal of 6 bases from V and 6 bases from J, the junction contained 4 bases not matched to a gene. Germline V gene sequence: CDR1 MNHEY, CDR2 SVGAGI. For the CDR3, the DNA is TGTGCCAGCAGCGTCGACAGGGGCGAGCAGTACTTC. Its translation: CASSVDRGEQYF.

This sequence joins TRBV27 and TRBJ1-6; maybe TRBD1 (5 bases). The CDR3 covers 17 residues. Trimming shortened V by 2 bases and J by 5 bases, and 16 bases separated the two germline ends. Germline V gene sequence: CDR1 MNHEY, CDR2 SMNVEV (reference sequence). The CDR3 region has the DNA TGTGCCAGCAGTTTAAAAGGCGGGGGGGGAAATAATTCACCCCTCCACTTT. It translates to CASSLKGGGGNNSPLHF.

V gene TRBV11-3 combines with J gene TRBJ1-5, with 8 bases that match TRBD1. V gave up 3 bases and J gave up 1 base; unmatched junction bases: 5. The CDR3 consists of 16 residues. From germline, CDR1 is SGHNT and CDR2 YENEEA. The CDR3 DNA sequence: TGTGCCAGCAGCTTGACAGGGGCGAGCAGCAATCAGCCCCAGCATTTT. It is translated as CASSLTGASSNQPQHF.